The present T cell receptor (beta chain) was sequenced within a study of blood T cell repertoires in COVID-19. Study-level background: The United States, Italy and Spain provided the acute and convalescent COVID-19 samples.

Recruited during active infection, patients (from Seattle) were subsequently followed longitudinally. TCRdb's table, derived via immunoSEQ multiplex PCR, lists solely in-frame clones and lacks some. The sample has fewer than 300,000 clones; less than 90% are singletons. Germline CDR1 and CDR2: MNHEY and SMNVEV (reference sequence). This CDR3 contains 13 residues. The V and J ends lost 0 bases and 8 bases respectively, with 10 bases between them. The source is a woman under 40 with COVID-19, enrolled during active disease. This chain uses TRBV27 with TRBJ1-2; D uncertain. Sequencing was carried out using peripheral blood. CDR3 in DNA: TGTGCCAGCAGTTTATCGATATCTCTAGGCTACACCTTC. Translated, it gives CASSLSISLGYTF.